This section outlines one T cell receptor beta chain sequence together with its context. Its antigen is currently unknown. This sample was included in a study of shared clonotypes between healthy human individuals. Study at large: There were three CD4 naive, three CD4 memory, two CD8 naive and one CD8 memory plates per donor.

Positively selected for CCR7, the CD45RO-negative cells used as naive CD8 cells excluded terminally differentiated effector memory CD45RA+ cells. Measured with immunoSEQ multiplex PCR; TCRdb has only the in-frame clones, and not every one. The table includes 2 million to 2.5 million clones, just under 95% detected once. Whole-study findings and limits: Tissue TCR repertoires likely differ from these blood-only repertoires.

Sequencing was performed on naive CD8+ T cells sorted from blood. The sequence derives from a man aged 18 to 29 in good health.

CDR3 region: CASREGQGRGNEQFF. The CDR3, as DNA: TGTGCCAGCAGGGAGGGACAGGGTAGGGGCAATGAGCAGTTCTTC. The chain joins TRBV2 to TRBJ2-1, with 9 bases fitting TRBD1. Germline CDR1 SNHLY, CDR2 FYNNEI. After removal of 6 bases from V and 6 bases from J, the junction contained 9 bases not matched to a gene. The CDR3 contains 15 residues.